A single TCR beta chain is shown here with its context. These data originate in a study of sequential checkpoint blockade in melanoma. Study-level background: Randomization was 1:1 between first-line nivolumab→ipilimumab and ipilimumab→nivolumab.

Assay used: immunoSEQ multiplex PCR; TCRdb lists only in-frame clones, some missing. The table shows approximately 5,300 clones, with 20% to 30% occurring only once. The CDR3 covers 16 residues. The germline V gene has CDR1 LNHNV and CDR2 YYDKDF (reference sequence). Trimming shortened V by 0 bases and J by 4 bases, and 15 bases separated the two germline ends. Noted treatment: randomized to nivolumab then ipilimumab (arm A) or the reverse (arm B). Specimen: tumor tissue (inferred from file names), collected from a patient given nivolumab and ipilimumab in sequence. The receptor comes from a human donor with melanoma. This chain connects TRBV15 to TRBJ1-2; a weak D match, TRBD1 (5 bases). As DNA, the CDR3 is TGTGCCACCAGCAGAGATAGGGCAGGGACTGCCTATGGCTACACCTTC. Protein sequence: CATSRDRAGTAYGYTF. The variable domain in full, with the rest retrieved from reference TRBV15 and TRBJ1-2, is DAMVIQNPRYQVTQFGKPVTLSCSQTLNHNVMYWYQQKSSQAPKLLFHYYDKDFNNEADTPDNFQSRRPNTSFCFLDIRSPGLGDTAMYLCATSRDRAGTAYGYTFGSGTRLTVV.